These 25 T cell receptor beta chains originate from one sample sequenced in a study of neoadjuvant anti-PD-1 for oral cavity cancer (dated by TCRdb to the early 2020s). Explained via the paper, the time point label denotes: after neoadjuvant nivolumab, at surgical resection. The library was produced with the immunoSEQ multiplex PCR assay. The source is immuneACCESS, and TCRdb retained only in-frame sequences with V and J called. Part of the clones is not carried over; for the studies checked, unresolved V genes explain less than half of this, and the remainder is unexplained. The sample data list about 14,000 clones, and about 70% of these were observed just once. The top ten hold 2.5% to 3% of the sample. The starting material was PBMCs, obtained after nivolumab (anti-PD-1) treatment. The receptor set was obtained from a person aged 40 to 85 with oral cavity squamous cell carcinoma.

This clone has a handful of counts. This sequence joins TRBV19 and TRBJ1-1; TRBD1 matches at 7 bases. The germline CDR1 and CDR2 sequences are LNHDA and SQIVND (reference sequence). This CDR3 comprises 15 residues. V dropped 5 bases and J dropped 1; count of bases not matched to a gene: 7. The chain's CDR3 is CASSRQGWSNTEAFF. As DNA, the CDR3 is TGTGCCAGTAGTCGACAGGGTTGGTCGAACACTGAAGCTTTCTTT.

This clone was observed a few times. The chain employs TRBV2 and TRBJ1-1; D might be TRBD1 (6 bases). Germline CDR1 reads SNHLY; CDR2 reads FYNNEI. The CDR3 covers 13 residues. V was shortened by 6 bases and J by 1 base, with 9 bases between the two germline ends. This chain's CDR3 is CASRLQGNTEAFF. The CDR3 nucleotides read TGTGCCAGCAGGTTACAGGGGAACACTGAAGCTTTCTTT.

The rearrangement links TRBV30 to TRBJ2-3; TRBD1 aligns across 8 bases. The CDR3 has 15 residues. V lost 3 bases to trimming and J lost 4 bases; unmatched junction nucleotides: 9. Germline loops: CDR1 GTSNPN, CDR2 SVGIG (reference sequence). CDR3 residues: CAWSPGTGGADTQYF. In DNA form, the CDR3 reads TGTGCCTGGAGCCCCGGGACAGGTGGTGCAGATACGCAGTATTTT.

The V and J genes are TRBV7-9 and TRBJ2-7, with unresolved D. Trimming cost V 2 bases and J 1 base, with 6 bases left between them. CDR1 and CDR2 (germline): SEHNR, FQNEAQ (reference sequence). This CDR3 comprises 13 residues. CDR3 sequence reads: CASSLWGSYEQYF. As DNA, the CDR3 is TGTGCCAGCAGCTTATGGGGTTCCTACGAGCAGTACTTC.

This chain connects TRBV7-2 to TRBJ2-5, with a weak D call TRBD2 (5 bases). The length of the CDR3 is 14 residues. V shed 2 bases and J shed 2 bases, with 9 bases lying between them. Per the germline V gene, CDR1 is SGHTA and CDR2 is FQGNSA. CDR3 loop: CASSLMRGQETQYF. CDR3 nucleotide sequence: TGTGCCAGCAGCTTAATGCGCGGGCAAGAGACCCAGTACTTC.

V usage is TRBV4-1 and J usage is TRBJ1-5; weak D call: TRBD1 (5 bases). CDR3 length: 13 residues. Trimming removed 1 base from V and 7 bases from J, with 8 bases in between. Germline V lookup: CDR1 MGHRA, CDR2 YSYEKL. CDR3 region: CASSQGRDQPQHF. The CDR3 DNA reads as TGCGCCAGCAGCCAAGGCCGGGACCAGCCCCAGCATTTT.

A few counts support this clone. V is TRBV30 and J is TRBJ2-3; 7 nucleotides match TRBD2. The length of the CDR3 is 13 residues. Unmatched junction bases numbered 2, after V lost 5 bases and J lost 0 bases. The germline CDR1 and CDR2 sequences are GTSNPN and SVGIG (reference sequence). The CDR3 DNA follows: TGTGCCTGGGTGCGGGAGAGCACAGATACGCAGTATTTT. Amino acids: CAWVRESTDTQYF.

The V and J genes are TRBV19 and TRBJ1-1, with a possible D match to TRBD1 (6 bases). The CDR3 is made up of 16 amino acids. Germline CDR1 reads LNHDA; CDR2 reads SQIVND (reference sequence). V lost 5 bases to trimming and J lost 1 base, with 17 bases between them. The CDR3 spells CASSSSTGLKNTEAFF. The CDR3 DNA reads TGTGCCAGTAGTTCGTCGACAGGCCTGAAGAACACTGAAGCTTTCTTT.

The genes are TRBV2 and TRBJ2-2; the D call may be TRBD1 or TRBD2 (5 bases each). V shed 3 bases and J shed 4 bases, with 21 bases lying between them. CDR1 and CDR2 from the germline V gene are SNHLY and FYNNEI. The CDR3 has 18 residues. The CDR3 DNA reads as TGTGCCAGCAGTGAGGGGCAGGCGGGTATGGGCCGCACCGGGGAGCTGTTTTTT. Amino acid sequence: CASSEGQAGMGRTGELFF.

This clone was seen a single time. This sequence joins TRBV5-1 and TRBJ1-1; 8 bases are a match to TRBD1. CDR1 SGHRS and CDR2 YFSETQ come from the germline V gene. The CDR3 has 14 residues. The ends lost 4 bases at V and 5 bases at J; junction bases unmatched: 7. CDR3 amino acids: CASSEGQGFTEAFF. The CDR3 DNA reads TGCGCCAGCAGCGAAGGACAGGGATTTACTGAAGCTTTCTTT.

V is TRBV5-6 and J is TRBJ2-7; 11 nucleotides line up with TRBD2. The length of the CDR3 is 18 residues. V was pared by 4 bases and J by 2 bases, with 14 bases of the junction left unmatched. The germline V gene encodes CDR1 SGHDT and CDR2 YYEEEE. The CDR3 region has the DNA TGTGCCAGCAGCCGAAATTTCTGGACTAGCGGGCTCACCTACGAGCAGTACTTC. It codes for CASSRNFWTSGLTYEQYF.

V usage is TRBV5-1 and J usage is TRBJ2-7; 11 bases are shared with TRBD2. The trim removed 4 bases at V and 7 bases at J, leaving 7 bases unmatched. Germline CDR1 reads SGHRS; CDR2 reads YFSETQ. The CDR3 extends over 14 amino acids. The CDR3 sequence is CASSLSGRAGEQYF. CDR3 nucleotide sequence: TGCGCCAGCAGCCTTAGCGGGAGGGCCGGGGAGCAGTACTTC.

In nucleotides, the CDR3 is TGTGCCAGCAGCTCTAGCACCCTCGGGGGCACCCAGTACTTC. This gives the protein CASSSSTLGGTQYF. This chain connects TRBV13 to TRBJ2-5; TRBD1 or TRBD2 may be the D gene (6 bases each). The CDR3 extends over 14 amino acids. Germline CDR1 is PRHDT and CDR2 is FYEKMQ (reference sequence). Deletions cut 4 bases from V and 8 bases from J, with 17 bases between. Full variable domain (outside the CDR3, taken from reference TRBV13 and TRBJ2-5): AAGVIQSPRHLIKEKRETATLKCYPIPRHDTVYWYQQGPGQDPQFLISFYEKMQSDKGSIPDRFSAQQFSDYHSELNMSSLELGDSALYFCASSSSTLGGTQYFGPGTRLLVL.

This sequence joins TRBV7-9 and TRBJ2-5; TRBD1 is a possible D gene (6 bases). Germline V gene lookup returns CDR1 SEHNR and CDR2 FQNEAQ (reference sequence). The CDR3 has 14 amino acids. Trimming stripped 1 base from V and 4 bases from J, with 10 bases between. Written as DNA, the CDR3 is TGTGCCAGCAGCTTAGATGGGGGCGGAGAGACCCAGTACTTC. Translation: CASSLDGGGETQYF.

The chain's CDR3 is CASSPKRVTDTQYF. CDR3 DNA: TGTGCCAGCAGCCCTAAGCGGGTGACAGATACGCAGTATTTT. This chain connects TRBV13 to TRBJ2-3; weak D call: TRBD2 (6 bases). Per germline, CDR1 PRHDT and CDR2 FYEKMQ (reference sequence). Between the trimmed V and J ends, which lost 5 bases and 3 bases, there was a span of 12 bases. The CDR3 runs to 14 residues.

This clone was seen a handful of times. Written as DNA, the CDR3 is TGCGCCAACTCCCCCGGGGAGCTGTTTTTT. Translation: CANSPGELFF. The V and J genes are TRBV5-1 and TRBJ2-2; D gene uncertain. The CDR3 is 10 residues long. V was trimmed by 9 bases and J by 6 bases, leaving 6 bases between them. Germline loops: CDR1 SGHRS, CDR2 YFSETQ.

The rearrangement uses TRBV5-1 and TRBJ2-1; 9 nucleotides line up with TRBD1. CDR3 length: 15 residues. In germline, CDR1 is SGHRS, CDR2 YFSETQ. The trim removed 4 bases at V and 7 bases at J, leaving 9 bases unmatched. CDR3 bases: TGCGCCAGCAGCCTTACAGGGGGCGCACAGAATGAGCAGTTCTTC. This encodes CASSLTGGAQNEQFF.

The chain carries TRBV11-3 and TRBJ2-1; 10 bases match TRBD2. The CDR3 has 14 residues. Germline CDR1 reads SGHNT; CDR2 reads YENEEA. Trimming took 2 bases from V and 10 from J; bases not matched to a gene: 5. The CDR3 region is CASSLSSSGSEQFF. In DNA form, the CDR3 reads TGTGCCAGCAGCTTAAGTTCTAGCGGGAGCGAGCAGTTCTTC. Using reference TRBV11-3 and TRBJ2-1 for the parts outside the CDR3, the full variable domain is EAGVVQSPRYKIIEKKQPVAFWCNPISGHNTLYWYLQNLGQGPELLIRYENEEAVDDSQLPKDRFSAERLKGVDSTLKIQPAELGDSAVYLCASSLSSSGSEQFFGPGTRLTVL.

The gene calls are TRBV5-1 and TRBJ2-3; 10 bases map to TRBD1. The CDR3 length is 16 residues. Trimming cost V 2 bases and J 4 bases; bases outside gene matches: 7. CDR1 is SGHRS, CDR2 YFSETQ, per germline. The chain's CDR3 is CASSLGTGAGPDTQYF. As DNA, the CDR3 is TGCGCCAGCAGCTTAGGGACAGGGGCCGGTCCAGATACGCAGTATTTT.

This clone was counted only a few times. The V and J genes are TRBV5-4 and TRBJ2-1, with 10 positions matching TRBD2. Trimming cost V 5 bases and J 5 bases; bases outside gene matches: 7. Looked up from germline, CDR1 is SGHNT and CDR2 is YYREEE (reference sequence). CDR3 length: 15 residues. The DNA of the CDR3 is TGTGCCAGCAGTCCTGGGACTAGCGTCCACAATGAGCAGTTCTTC. Protein product: CASSPGTSVHNEQFF.

The chain links TRBV19 to TRBJ2-2; 10 bases fit TRBD2. With V trimmed by 3 bases and J by 4 bases, 5 bases remained unmatched. The CDR3 consists of 16 residues. Germline V gene data show CDR1 as LNHDA and CDR2 as SQIVND (reference sequence). The CDR3 here is CASSIAASGGTGELFF. In DNA, the CDR3 is TGTGCCAGTAGTATCGCGGCTAGCGGGGGCACCGGGGAGCTGTTTTTT.

This chain connects TRBV5-4 to TRBJ2-3; D remains unclear. Germline V gives CDR1 SGHNT, CDR2 YYREEE (reference sequence). The V end was cut by 0 bases, the J end by 3 bases, with 20 bases between. The CDR3 extends over 18 amino acids. CDR3 residues: CASSLGPEVGLRTDTQYF. The CDR3 DNA reads as TGTGCCAGCAGCTTGGGACCTGAGGTGGGATTAAGGACAGATACGCAGTATTTT.

This clone came up a few times. The rearrangement links TRBV27 to TRBJ2-3; the D gene is possibly TRBD2 (6 bases). CDR3 size: 14 residues. CDR1 and CDR2 (germline): MNHEY, SMNVEV (reference sequence). V was shortened by 7 bases and J by 0 bases, with 11 bases between the two germline ends. This CDR3 reads CASILSGSTDTQYF. The CDR3 nucleotides are TGTGCCAGCATTCTTAGCGGTAGCACAGATACGCAGTATTTT.

This rearrangement joins TRBV5-4 to TRBJ2-2; D gene ambiguous. The CDR3 is 14 amino acids. Germline V gene lookup returns CDR1 SGHNT and CDR2 YYREEE (reference sequence). V was pared by 0 bases and J by 6 bases, with 9 bases between. The CDR3 here is CASSLGMGSGELFF. CDR3 in DNA: TGTGCCAGCAGCTTGGGCATGGGATCCGGGGAGCTGTTTTTT.

This sequence joins TRBV18 and TRBJ2-4, with D possibly TRBD2 on 5 matching bases. With 2 bases removed from V and 9 bases from J, the gap between germline ends came to 14 bases. The germline V gene encodes CDR1 KGHSH and CDR2 LQKENI. CDR3 length: 14 amino acids. The CDR3 DNA reads as TGTGCCAGCTCACCAGGTGACGGACGGGGCATTCAGTACTTC. Its protein product is CASSPGDGRGIQYF.